Listed here is a single T cell receptor (beta chain). Sequencing used immunoSEQ multiplex PCR; TCRdb keeps in-frame clones, though not all of them. The sample carries roughly 40,000 clones, 90% to 95% recorded once. This entry is derived from a study of T cell changes during pregnancy in multiple sclerosis. Between the trimmed V and J ends, which lost 0 bases and 0 bases, there was a span of 9 bases. This CDR3 is 15 amino acids long. The germline V gene has CDR1 SGHNT and CDR2 YYREEE (reference sequence). The V and J genes are TRBV5-4 and TRBJ1-2; TRBD1 might be the D (5 bases). The sequence was collected from a female donor with multiple sclerosis, enrolled in a pregnancy study. This specimen was CD4+ T cells from peripheral blood mononuclear cells, taken before pregnancy. CDR3 sequence reads: CASSLGGGANYGYTF. The CDR3, as DNA: TGTGCCAGCAGCTTGGGGGGGGGAGCTAACTATGGCTACACCTTC.